This T cell receptor (beta chain) was captured in a study of T cell repertoires in cytomegalovirus infection. Whole-study context: It was recently identified HLA-C-restricted and well-studied HLA-B-restricted CMV epitopes that the study used. Shared public TCR beta signatures pointed to both CMV infection and a matching HLA type.

Study results and caveats: Ex vivo responses were dominated by HLA-C-restricted CMV-specific TCR beta clonotypes. Accumulated public TCR beta family frequency recognized individuals carrying CMV together with the relevant HLA.

This CDR3 comprises 16 residues. The junction had 6 bases not matched to a gene; V was cut back by 2 bases and J by 2 bases. Germline V gene sequence: CDR1 KGHDR, CDR2 SFDVKD. Turning to this clonotype: Its cognate antigen is unknown.

One entry per CDR3 protein, called by TCRdb with MiXCR from the reads. Among fewer than 200,000 distinct CDR3 sequences, about 20% were seen once, and the ten largest hold roughly 25%. The chain recombines TRBV24-1 with TRBJ2-3; TRBD2 aligns across 7 bases. This specimen consisted of CD8+ T cells from cultured PBMCs, obtained from culture after CMV antigen stimulation. This sequence was found in a human donor in good health (CMV status not recorded). Some clones in this sample may be carry-over from other donors' samples. CDR3: CATSDSPSGDTDTQYF. CDR3 nucleotides: TGTGCCACCAGTGATTCTCCTAGCGGCGACACAGATACGCAGTATTTT.